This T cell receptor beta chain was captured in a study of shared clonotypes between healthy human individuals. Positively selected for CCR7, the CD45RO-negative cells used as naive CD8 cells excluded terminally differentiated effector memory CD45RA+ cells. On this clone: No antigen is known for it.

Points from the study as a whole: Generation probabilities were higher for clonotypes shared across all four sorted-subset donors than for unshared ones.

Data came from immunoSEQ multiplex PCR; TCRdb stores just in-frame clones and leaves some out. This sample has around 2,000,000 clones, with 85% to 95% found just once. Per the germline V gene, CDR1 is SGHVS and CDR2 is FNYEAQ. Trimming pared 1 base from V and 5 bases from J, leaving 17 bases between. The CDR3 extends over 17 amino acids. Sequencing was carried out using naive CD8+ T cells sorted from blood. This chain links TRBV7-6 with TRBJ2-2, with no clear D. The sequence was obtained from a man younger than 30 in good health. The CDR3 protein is CASSLGPPGFGTGELFF. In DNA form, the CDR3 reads TGTGCCAGCAGCTTAGGACCCCCAGGCTTTGGGACCGGGGAGCTGTTTTTT.